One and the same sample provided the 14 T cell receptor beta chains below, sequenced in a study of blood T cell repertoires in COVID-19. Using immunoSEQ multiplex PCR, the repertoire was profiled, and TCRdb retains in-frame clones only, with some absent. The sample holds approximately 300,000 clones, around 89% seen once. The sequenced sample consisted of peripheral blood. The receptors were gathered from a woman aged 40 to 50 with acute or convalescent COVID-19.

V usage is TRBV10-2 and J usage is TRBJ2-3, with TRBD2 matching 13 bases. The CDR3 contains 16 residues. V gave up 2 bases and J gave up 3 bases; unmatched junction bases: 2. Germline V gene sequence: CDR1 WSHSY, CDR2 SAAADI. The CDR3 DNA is TGCGCCAGCAGTGAGGCGGGACTAGCGGGAACAGATACGCAGTATTTT. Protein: CASSEAGLAGTDTQYF.

The CDR3 region is CASSAVGENTDTQYF. The CDR3 region has the DNA TGTGCCAGCAGTGCTGTAGGGGAAAACACAGATACGCAGTATTTT. The rearrangement links TRBV6-4 to TRBJ2-3; D might be TRBD1 (5 bases). CDR3 length equals 15 residues. Germline CDR1 is MRHNA and CDR2 is SNTAGT. The V end lost 4 bases, the J end lost 2 bases, and 13 bases lay between the germline ends.

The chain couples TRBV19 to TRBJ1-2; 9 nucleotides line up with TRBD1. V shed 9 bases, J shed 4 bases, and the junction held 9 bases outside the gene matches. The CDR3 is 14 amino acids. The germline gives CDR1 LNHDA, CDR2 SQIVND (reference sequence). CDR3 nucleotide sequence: TGTGCCAGCAATACGGGACAGGGAGTCTATGGCTACACCTTC. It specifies CASNTGQGVYGYTF.

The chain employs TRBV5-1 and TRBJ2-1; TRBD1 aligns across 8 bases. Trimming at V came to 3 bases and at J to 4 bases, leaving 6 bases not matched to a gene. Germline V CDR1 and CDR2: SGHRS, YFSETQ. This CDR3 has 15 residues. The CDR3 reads CASSWGTGGYNEQFF. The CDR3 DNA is TGCGCCAGCAGCTGGGGGACAGGAGGATACAATGAGCAGTTCTTC.

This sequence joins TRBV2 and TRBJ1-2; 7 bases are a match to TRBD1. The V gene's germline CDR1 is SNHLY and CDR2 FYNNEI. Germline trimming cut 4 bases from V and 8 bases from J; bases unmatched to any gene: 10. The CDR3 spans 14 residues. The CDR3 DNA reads TGTGCCAGCAGTGGAGTGTCCGGGACAGACGGCTACACCTTC. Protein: CASSGVSGTDGYTF. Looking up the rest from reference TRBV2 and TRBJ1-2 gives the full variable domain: EPEVTQTPSHQVTQMGQEVILRCVPISNHLYFYWYRQILGQKVEFLVSFYNNEISEKSEIFDDQFSVERPDGSNFTLKIRSTKLEDSAMYFCASSGVSGTDGYTFGSGTRLTVV.

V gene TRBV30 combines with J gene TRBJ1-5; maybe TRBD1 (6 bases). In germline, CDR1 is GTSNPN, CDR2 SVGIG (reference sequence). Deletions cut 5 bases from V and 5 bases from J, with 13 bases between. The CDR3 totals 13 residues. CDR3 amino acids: CAWSSQGHQPQHF. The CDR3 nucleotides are TGTGCCTGGTCCTCACAGGGACATCAGCCCCAGCATTTT.

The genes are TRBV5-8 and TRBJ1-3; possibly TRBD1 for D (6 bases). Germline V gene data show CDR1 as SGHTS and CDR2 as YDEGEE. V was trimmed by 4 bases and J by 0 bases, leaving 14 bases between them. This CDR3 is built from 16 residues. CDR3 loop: CASSRGQSRSGNTIYF. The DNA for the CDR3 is TGTGCCAGCAGCCGCGGACAGTCCCGCTCTGGAAACACCATATATTTT. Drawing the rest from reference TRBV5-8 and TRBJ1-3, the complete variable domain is EAGVTQSPTHLIKTRGQQATLRCSPISGHTSVYWYQQALGLGLQFLLWYDEGEERNRGNFPPRFSGRQFPNYSSELNVNALELEDSALYLCASSRGQSRSGNTIYFGEGSWLTVV.

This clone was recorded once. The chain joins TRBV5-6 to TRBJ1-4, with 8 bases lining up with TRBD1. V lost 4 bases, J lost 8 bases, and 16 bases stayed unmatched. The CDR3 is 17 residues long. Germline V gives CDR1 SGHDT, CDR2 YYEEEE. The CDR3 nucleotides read TGTGCCAGCAGCCAGGGCGGGACAGGCCGGGCTTGGGAAAAACTGTTTTTT. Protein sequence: CASSQGGTGRAWEKLFF.

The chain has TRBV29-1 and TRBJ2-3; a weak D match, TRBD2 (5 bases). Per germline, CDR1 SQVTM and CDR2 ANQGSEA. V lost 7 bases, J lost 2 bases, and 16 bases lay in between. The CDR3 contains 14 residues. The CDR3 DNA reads TGCAGCGCCACTAGTTCATTTGACACAGATACGCAGTATTTT. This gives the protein CSATSSFDTDTQYF.

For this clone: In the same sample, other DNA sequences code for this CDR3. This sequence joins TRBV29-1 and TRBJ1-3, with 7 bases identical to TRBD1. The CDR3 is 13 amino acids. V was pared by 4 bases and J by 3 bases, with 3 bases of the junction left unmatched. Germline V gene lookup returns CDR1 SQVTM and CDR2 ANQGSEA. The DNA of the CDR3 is TGCAGCGTTGCGCGGGACAGTGGAAACACCATATATTTT. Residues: CSVARDSGNTIYF. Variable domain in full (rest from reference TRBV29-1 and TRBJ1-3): SAVISQKPSRDICQRGTSLTIQCQVDSQVTMMFWYRQQPGQSLTLIATANQGSEATYESGFVIDKFPISRPNLTFSTLTVSNMSPEDSSIYLCSVARDSGNTIYFGEGSWLTVV.

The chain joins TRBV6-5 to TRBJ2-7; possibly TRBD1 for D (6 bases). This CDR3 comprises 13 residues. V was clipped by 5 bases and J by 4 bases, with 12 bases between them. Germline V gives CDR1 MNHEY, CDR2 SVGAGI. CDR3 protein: CASSLNREYEQYV. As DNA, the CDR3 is TGTGCCAGCAGTCTCAACAGGGAATACGAGCAGTACGTC.

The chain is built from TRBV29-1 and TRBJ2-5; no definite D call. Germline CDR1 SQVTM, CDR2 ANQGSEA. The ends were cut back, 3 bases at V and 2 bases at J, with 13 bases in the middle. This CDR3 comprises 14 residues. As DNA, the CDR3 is TGCAGCGTTGAGATAGAGAGGTGGCAAGAGACCCAGTACTTC. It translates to CSVEIERWQETQYF.

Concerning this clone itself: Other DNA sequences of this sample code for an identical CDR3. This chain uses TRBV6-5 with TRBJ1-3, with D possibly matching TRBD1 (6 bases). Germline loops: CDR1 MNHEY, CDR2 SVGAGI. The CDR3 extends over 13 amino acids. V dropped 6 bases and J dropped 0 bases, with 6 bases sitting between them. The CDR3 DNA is TGTGCCAGCAGACAGGGCTCTGGAAACACCATATATTTT. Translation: CASRQGSGNTIYF.

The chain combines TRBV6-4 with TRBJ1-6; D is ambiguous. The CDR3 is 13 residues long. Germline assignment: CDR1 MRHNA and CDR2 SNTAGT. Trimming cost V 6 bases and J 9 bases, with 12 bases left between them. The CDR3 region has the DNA TGTGCCAGCAGCTCAGCGGCTAGTTCACCCCTCCACTTT. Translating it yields CASSSAASSPLHF.